The 31 T cell receptor beta chains presented below share a single source sample, sequenced in a study of immune cell composition in non-small cell lung cancer. Sequenced by immunoSEQ multiplex PCR; TCRdb stores in-frame clones only, minus some. The profile covers thousands of clones, with around 79% appearing a single time and 25% to 30% taken by the ten largest. The normal lung sample lay at least 3 cm, and maximally far, from the tumour. Source material: non-adjacent lung tissue. These TCRs come from a human donor with non-small cell lung cancer.

The chain joins TRBV5-1 to TRBJ2-2; 11 bases map to TRBD1. Germline V lookup: CDR1 SGHRS, CDR2 YFSETQ. CDR3 length equals 15 residues. The J segment lost 5 bases and the V segment lost 4 bases, leaving 4 bases of the junction unmatched. CDR3 sequence: CASSLGQGGTGELFF. The CDR3 bases are TGCGCCAGCAGCCTGGGACAGGGGGGAACCGGGGAGCTGTTTTTT. The full variable domain, in which reference TRBV5-1 and TRBJ2-2 provide the parts outside the CDR3, is KAGVTQTPRYLIKTRGQQVTLSCSPISGHRSVSWYQQTPGQGLQFLFEYFSETQRNKGNFPGRFSGRQFSNSRSEMNVSTLELGDSALYLCASSLGQGGTGELFFGEGSRLTVL.

The gene calls are TRBV19 and TRBJ1-1; 7 positions match TRBD1. Germline V gene data show CDR1 as LNHDA and CDR2 as SQIVND (reference sequence). Trimming at V came to 4 bases and at J to 4 bases, leaving 6 bases not matched to a gene. This CDR3 region has 14 residues. The CDR3 bases are TGTGCCAGTAGTACGGACAGGTTGGGCACTGAAGCTTTCTTT. The encoded protein is CASSTDRLGTEAFF. Combining the CDR3 with reference TRBV19 and TRBJ1-1 gives the whole variable domain DGGITQSPKYLFRKEGQNVTLSCEQNLNHDAMYWYRQDPGQGLRLIYYSQIVNDFQKGDIAEGYSVSREKKESFPLTVTSAQKNPTAFYLCASSTDRLGTEAFFGQGTRLTVV.

The rearrangement links TRBV7-8 to TRBJ1-2, with TRBD1 identical over 7 bases. The CDR3 covers 15 residues. With V trimmed by 1 base and J by 2 bases, 4 bases remained unmatched. Germline V lookup: CDR1 SGHVS, CDR2 FQNEAQ. CDR3 in amino acids: CASSLEEGANYGYTF. The CDR3 DNA is TGTGCCAGCAGCTTAGAGGAGGGGGCGAACTATGGCTACACCTTC.

The chain recombines TRBV7-9 with TRBJ2-1; 7 nucleotides align to TRBD2. Germline lookup yields CDR1 SEHNR and CDR2 FQNEAQ (reference sequence). The CDR3 spans 15 residues. V lost 1 base, J lost 3 bases, and 3 bases stayed unmatched. DNA for the CDR3: TGTGCCAGCAGCTTAGATGGCGGGAGCTACAATGAGCAGTTCTTC. Encoded protein: CASSLDGGSYNEQFF.

The chain combines TRBV11-2 with TRBJ2-3; a weak D match, TRBD2 (6 bases). The V gene's germline CDR1 is SGHAT and CDR2 FQNNGV. Trimming cost V 5 bases and J 2 bases, with 20 bases left between them. This CDR3 has 17 amino acids. CDR3: CASSHGRAGRDTDTQYF. For the CDR3, the DNA is TGTGCCAGCAGCCACGGCCGGGCGGGGCGTGACACAGATACGCAGTATTTT. The complete variable domain, with remaining parts taken from reference TRBV11-2 and TRBJ2-3, reads EAGVAQSPRYKIIEKRQSVAFWCNPISGHATLYWYQQILGQGPKLLIQFQNNGVVDDSQLPKDRFSAERLKGVDSTLKIQPAKLEDSAVYLCASSHGRAGRDTDTQYFGPGTRLTVL.

This clone was counted only a few times. The J gene is TRBJ2-7, the V gene TRBV6-1; D is possibly TRBD1 (6 bases). The germline CDR1 and CDR2 sequences are MNHNS and SASEGT. CDR3 size: 13 residues. V was clipped by 5 bases and J by 2 bases, with 10 bases between them. The DNA of the CDR3 is TGTGCCAGCAGTAATTACAGGGCCTACGAGCAGTACTTC. This encodes CASSNYRAYEQYF.

This clone was detected once. V is TRBV18 and J is TRBJ1-1, with a tentative D call TRBD1 (6 bases). In germline, CDR1 is KGHSH, CDR2 LQKENI. The CDR3 has 14 amino acids. V was clipped by 2 bases and J by 11 bases, with 18 bases between them. The CDR3 is CASSPSTGWGMAFF. DNA of the CDR3: TGTGCCAGCTCACCATCAACAGGGTGGGGTATGGCTTTCTTT.

This chain's CDR3 is CASSFTGGLGGNTIYF. CDR3 in DNA: TGTGCCAGCAGCTTTACAGGGGGGCTAGGAGGAAACACCATATATTTT. The gene calls are TRBV28 and TRBJ1-3; 8 nucleotides agree with TRBD1. Germline CDR1 MDHEN, CDR2 SYDVKM. The CDR3 consists of 16 residues. Trimming at V came to 6 bases and at J to 4 bases, leaving 11 bases not matched to a gene.

The V gene is TRBV5-6, the J gene TRBJ2-5, with a tentative D call TRBD1 (5 bases). The CDR3 loop spans 15 amino acids. CDR1 is SGHDT and CDR2 is YYEEEE in the germline V gene. Deletions cut 5 bases from V and 1 base from J, with 15 bases between. The CDR3 sequence: CASSPARQPQETQYF. The CDR3 DNA follows: TGTGCCAGCAGTCCCGCACGACAGCCCCAAGAGACCCAGTACTTC.

The chain links TRBV2 to TRBJ2-1, with D tentatively TRBD2 (6 bases). Germline V gene lookup returns CDR1 SNHLY and CDR2 FYNNEI. The CDR3 is 14 amino acids. Between the trimmed V and J ends, which lost 8 bases and 6 bases, there was a span of 17 bases. The CDR3 DNA reads as TGTGCCAGCGGCCGGGACTCACTCGTCAATGAGCAGTTCTTC. Its translation: CASGRDSLVNEQFF.

The rearrangement links TRBV28 to TRBJ2-1; 9 nucleotides line up with TRBD1. This CDR3 contains 14 residues. With V trimmed by 6 bases and J by 10 bases, 10 bases remained unmatched. CDR1 and CDR2 (germline): MDHEN, SYDVKM. As DNA, the CDR3 is TGTGCCAGCAGCCGGGACAGGGTCGTAGAGGAGCAGTTCTTC. Translated: CASSRDRVVEEQFF.

The V call is TRBV5-1, the J call TRBJ2-1; 9 bases match TRBD1. V lost 1 base to trimming and J lost 5 bases; unmatched junction nucleotides: 7. This CDR3 has 16 amino acids. CDR1 and CDR2 from the germline V gene are SGHRS and YFSETQ. CDR3 sequence reads: CASSLHGTGFNNEQFF. The DNA of the CDR3 is TGCGCCAGCAGCTTGCACGGGACAGGGTTCAACAATGAGCAGTTCTTC.

V gene TRBV6-1 combines with J gene TRBJ2-5, with TRBD1 matching 10 bases. In germline, CDR1 is MNHNS, CDR2 SASEGT. The CDR3 is 13 amino acids. V gave up 5 bases and J gave up 5 bases; unmatched junction bases: 2. CDR3 sequence: CASSWGQGETQYF. The CDR3 nucleotides are TGTGCCAGCAGTTGGGGACAGGGGGAGACCCAGTACTTC.

The gene calls are TRBV15 and TRBJ2-3; D is undetermined. CDR1 and CDR2 from the germline V gene are LNHNV and YYDKDF (reference sequence). V lost 0 bases, J lost 0 bases, and 16 bases lay in between. This CDR3 has 18 residues. The CDR3 sequence is CATSRDRVLLSSTDTQYF. CDR3 DNA: TGTGCCACCAGCAGAGATCGGGTTTTACTGTCTAGCACAGATACGCAGTATTTT.

J is TRBJ2-1 and V is TRBV4-2; 11 nucleotides align to TRBD2. Germline CDR1 is LGHNA and CDR2 is YNFKEQ. There are 15 residues in the CDR3. Losses at the gene ends were 0 bases for V and 6 bases for J; bases not matched to a gene: 1. The CDR3 DNA reads TGTGCCAGCAGCCAAGATAGCGGGGGGGCCAATGAGCAGTTCTTC. This gives the protein CASSQDSGGANEQFF.

This clone appeared a single time. The chain joins TRBV6-1 to TRBJ1-5, with a possible D match to TRBD1 (6 bases). Germline loops: CDR1 MNHNS, CDR2 SASEGT. This CDR3 is built from 15 residues. Trimming removed 6 bases at V and 0 bases at J, with 12 bases between. This CDR3 is CASRVTGDSNQPQHF. The DNA for the CDR3 is TGTGCCAGCAGAGTGACAGGAGATAGCAATCAGCCCCAGCATTTT.

The CDR3 DNA is TGTGCCAGCAGGACGACAGGGTCTGGGGCCAACGTCCTGACTTTC. Protein sequence: CASRTTGSGANVLTF. This chain joins TRBV5-4 and TRBJ2-6; 7 bases line up with TRBD1. J lost 1 base, V lost 5 bases, and 3 bases had no gene match. Looked up from germline, CDR1 is SGHNT and CDR2 is YYREEE (reference sequence). This CDR3 spans 15 amino acids.

This chain links TRBV30 with TRBJ2-3; TRBD2 might be the D (5 bases). V lost 0 bases and J lost 1, with 14 bases in between. Germline V gives CDR1 GTSNPN, CDR2 SVGIG (reference sequence). CDR3 size: 16 residues. The chain's CDR3 is CAWSVLVALGTDTQYF. The CDR3 nucleotides are TGTGCCTGGAGTGTACTTGTAGCGTTGGGCACAGATACGCAGTATTTT.

V gene TRBV5-8 combines with J gene TRBJ1-2; 8 bases line up with TRBD1. The V gene's germline CDR1 is SGHTS and CDR2 YDEGEE. Trimming at V came to 2 bases and at J to 3 bases, leaving 15 bases not matched to a gene. CDR3 size: 18 residues. The CDR3 region has the DNA TGTGCCAGCAGCTTATCGCGAGGGCAGGGGGCTATCGACTATGGCTACACCTTC. It encodes CASSLSRGQGAIDYGYTF.

The genes are TRBV2 and TRBJ1-5, with D perhaps TRBD1 (5 bases). This CDR3 spans 13 amino acids. V was pared by 6 bases and J by 5 bases, with 11 bases between. Germline V gene sequence: CDR1 SNHLY, CDR2 FYNNEI. CDR3 sequence (DNA): TGTGCCAGCAGACAGGTACCGCATCAGCCCCAGCATTTT. Encoded protein: CASRQVPHQPQHF.

The chain joins TRBV7-2 to TRBJ2-7, with TRBD2 identical over 13 bases. Germline V gives CDR1 SGHTA, CDR2 FQGNSA. The trim removed 3 bases at V and 5 bases at J, leaving 7 bases unmatched. The CDR3 totals 16 residues. The CDR3 nucleotides read TGTGCCAGCAGCTTCACTAGCGGGGGGGGAGGTGACGAGCAGTACTTC. This encodes CASSFTSGGGGDEQYF. Full variable domain (rest looked up from reference TRBV7-2 and TRBJ2-7): GAGVSQSPSNKVTEKGKDVELRCDPISGHTALYWYRQSLGQGLEFLIYFQGNSAPDKSGLPSDRFSAERTGGSVSTLTIQRTQQEDSAVYLCASSFTSGGGGDEQYFGPGTRLTVT.

This rearrangement joins TRBV11-3 to TRBJ2-1; TRBD2 might be the D (6 bases). Trimming shortened V by 4 bases and J by 7 bases, and 20 bases separated the two germline ends. The germline CDR1 and CDR2 sequences are SGHNT and YENEEA. The CDR3 has 16 residues. CDR3 amino acids: CASSSGVAGGGNEQFF. The CDR3 coding sequence is TGTGCCAGCAGCTCTGGGGTGGCGGGTGGGGGGAATGAGCAGTTCTTC.

The genes are TRBV27 and TRBJ2-7; TRBD1 matches 10 bases. The germline gives CDR1 MNHEY, CDR2 SMNVEV (reference sequence). The CDR3 has 15 residues. V shed 2 bases and J 4 bases; nucleotides not matched to a gene: 5. The CDR3 region has the DNA TGTGCCAGCAGTTTAAGGGACAGGGGTAGGTACGAGCAGTACTTC. Its protein is CASSLRDRGRYEQYF.

In its sample, this clone was seen once. The rearrangement uses TRBV5-1 and TRBJ1-1; no reliable D call. Deletions cut 4 bases from V and 11 bases from J, with 15 bases between. In germline, CDR1 is SGHRS, CDR2 YFSETQ. The CDR3 is 12 residues long. The CDR3 nucleotides read TGCGCCAGCAGCCCGGAAACGGGAGAGGCTTTCTTT. It codes for CASSPETGEAFF. Full variable domain (rest looked up from reference TRBV5-1 and TRBJ1-1): KAGVTQTPRYLIKTRGQQVTLSCSPISGHRSVSWYQQTPGQGLQFLFEYFSETQRNKGNFPGRFSGRQFSNSRSEMNVSTLELGDSALYLCASSPETGEAFFGQGTRLTVV.

The chain combines TRBV5-4 with TRBJ2-3; 7 bases are a match to TRBD2. The J segment lost 6 bases and the V segment lost 3 bases, leaving 7 bases of the junction unmatched. CDR3 length equals 14 residues. Germline V gene data show CDR1 as SGHNT and CDR2 as YYREEE (reference sequence). The CDR3 DNA follows: TGTGCCAGCAGCTCCTTTGGGCGGGGGGATACGCAGTATTTT. It codes for CASSSFGRGDTQYF.

This clone is labeled as large. This rearrangement joins TRBV6-1 to TRBJ2-7, with TRBD1 identical over 8 bases. The germline CDR1 and CDR2 sequences are MNHNS and SASEGT. This CDR3 contains 15 residues. J was trimmed by 2 bases and V by 8 bases; bases with no gene match: 11. CDR3 bases: TGTGCCAGCGGGCCGCCAGGGGGCGACACCTACGAGCAGTACGTC. Translation: CASGPPGGDTYEQYV.

The chain joins TRBV6-5 to TRBJ1-2, with TRBD1 matching 7 bases. The junction had 3 bases not matched to a gene; V was cut back by 2 bases and J by 0 bases. Germline-derived CDR1 and CDR2 are MNHEY and SVGAGI. The length of the CDR3 is 15 residues. The CDR3, as DNA: TGTGCCAGCAGTTACGGGACAGCCACTAACTATGGCTACACCTTC. Protein product: CASSYGTATNYGYTF.

The V call is TRBV7-2, the J call TRBJ2-1; 14 nucleotides align to TRBD2. The ends lost 2 bases at V and 8 bases at J; junction bases unmatched: 5. Germline V lookup: CDR1 SGHTA, CDR2 FQGNSA. The CDR3 loop spans 16 amino acids. DNA of the CDR3: TGTGCCAGCAGCTTACAGGGACTAGCGGGGGACGATGAGCAGTTCTTC. The encoded protein is CASSLQGLAGDDEQFF.

J is TRBJ2-1 and V is TRBV7-9, with TRBD2 matching over 10 bases. The trim removed 1 base at V and 1 base at J, leaving 10 bases unmatched. The germline gives CDR1 SEHNR, CDR2 FQNEAQ (reference sequence). The CDR3 extends over 19 amino acids. In DNA form, the CDR3 reads TGTGCCAGCAGCTTAGGCTCCCTAGCGGGAGTGTCTTCCTACAATGAGCAGTTCTTC. This translates into CASSLGSLAGVSSYNEQFF.

The chain employs TRBV6-1 and TRBJ1-2, with TRBD1 matching over 12 bases. The CDR3 has 13 amino acids. Germline V lookup: CDR1 MNHNS, CDR2 SASEGT. The junction had 5 bases not matched to a gene; V was cut back by 7 bases and J by 8 bases. CDR3: CASMGQGAEGYTF. The DNA of the CDR3 is TGTGCCAGCATGGGACAGGGGGCGGAAGGCTACACCTTC.

The V call is TRBV19, the J call TRBJ1-4, with no clear D. Germline assignment: CDR1 LNHDA and CDR2 SQIVND (reference sequence). This CDR3 is built from 16 residues. The V gene lost 4 bases and the J gene lost 5 bases, with 17 bases spanning the gap. CDR3 region: CASSSLATQANEKLFF. Here the CDR3 DNA reads TGTGCCAGTAGTAGCCTGGCAACCCAGGCCAATGAAAAACTGTTTTTT.